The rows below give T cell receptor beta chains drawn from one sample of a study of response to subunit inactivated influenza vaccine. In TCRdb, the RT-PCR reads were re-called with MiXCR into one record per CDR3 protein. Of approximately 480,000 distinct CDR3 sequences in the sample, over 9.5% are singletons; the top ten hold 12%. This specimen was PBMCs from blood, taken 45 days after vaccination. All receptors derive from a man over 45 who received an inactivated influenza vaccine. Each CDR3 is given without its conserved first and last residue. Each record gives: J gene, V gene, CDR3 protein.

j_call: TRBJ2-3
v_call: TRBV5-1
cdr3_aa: ASSLGRVADTQY

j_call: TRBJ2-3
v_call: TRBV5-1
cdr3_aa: ASSYRDGIADTQY

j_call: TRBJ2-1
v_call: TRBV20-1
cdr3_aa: SARPGANDNEQF

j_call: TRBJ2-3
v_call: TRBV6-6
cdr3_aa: ASSRGADTQY

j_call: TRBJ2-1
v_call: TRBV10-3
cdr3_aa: AIGLTGLDEQF

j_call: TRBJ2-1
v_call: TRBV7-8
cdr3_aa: ASSSQVTVSGLVYNEQF

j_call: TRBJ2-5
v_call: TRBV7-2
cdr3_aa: ASSFLGGTGGSGTQY

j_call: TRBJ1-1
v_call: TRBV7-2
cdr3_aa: ASRTGTGLNTEAF

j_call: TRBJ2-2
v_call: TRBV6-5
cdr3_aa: ASSYRTSRITGELF

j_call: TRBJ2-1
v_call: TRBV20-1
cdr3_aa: SARRRGGGEQF

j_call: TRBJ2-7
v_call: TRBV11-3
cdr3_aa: ASSLDRVGTPY

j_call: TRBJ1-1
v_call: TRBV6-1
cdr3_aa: ASSQNPNRANTEAF

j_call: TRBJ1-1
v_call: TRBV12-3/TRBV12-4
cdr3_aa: ASSIRGQAEAF

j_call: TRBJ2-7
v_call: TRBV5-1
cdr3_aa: ASSRNGDRSYEQY

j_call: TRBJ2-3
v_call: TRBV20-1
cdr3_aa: SARGTSGIVRY

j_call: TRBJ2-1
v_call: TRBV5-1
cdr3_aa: ASSLDLANEQF

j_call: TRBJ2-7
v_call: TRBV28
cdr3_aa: ASSRILTGESYEQY

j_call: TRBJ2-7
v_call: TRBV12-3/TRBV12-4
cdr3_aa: ASSFGGFYEQY

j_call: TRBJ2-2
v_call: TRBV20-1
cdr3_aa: SVSYRNTGELF

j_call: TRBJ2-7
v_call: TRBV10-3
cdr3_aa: AISGGQGGSYEQY

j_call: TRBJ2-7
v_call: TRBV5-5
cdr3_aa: ASSFSQGVYYEQY

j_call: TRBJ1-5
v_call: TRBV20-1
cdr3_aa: SAKSTGNSNQPQH

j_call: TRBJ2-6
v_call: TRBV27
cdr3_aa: ASSFLAGSSGANVLT

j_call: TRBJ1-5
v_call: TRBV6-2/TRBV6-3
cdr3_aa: ASTQPGNRQPQH

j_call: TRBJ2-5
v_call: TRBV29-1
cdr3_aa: SVEIRPSEDNQETQY

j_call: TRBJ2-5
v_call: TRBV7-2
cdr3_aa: ASSLAVRRGETQY

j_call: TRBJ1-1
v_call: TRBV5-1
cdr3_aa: ASNRGPTNTEAF

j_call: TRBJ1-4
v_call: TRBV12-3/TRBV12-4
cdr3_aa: ASRSTGGREKLF

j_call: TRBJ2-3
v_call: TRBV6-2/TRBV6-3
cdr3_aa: ASSPGGPDTQY

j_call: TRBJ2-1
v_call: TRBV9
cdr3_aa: ASSQTGGSYNEQF

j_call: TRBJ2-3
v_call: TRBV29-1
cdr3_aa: SHFSVAGGHTDTQY

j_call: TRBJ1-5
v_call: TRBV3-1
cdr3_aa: ASSPLADSSQPQH

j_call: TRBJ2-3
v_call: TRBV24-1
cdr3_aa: ATSRQGNTDTQY

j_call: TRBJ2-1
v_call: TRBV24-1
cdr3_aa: ATSDHLAGESASQF

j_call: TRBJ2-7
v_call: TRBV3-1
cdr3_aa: ASSDLGGREQY

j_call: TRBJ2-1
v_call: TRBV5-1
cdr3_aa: ASSLGGPKVNEQF

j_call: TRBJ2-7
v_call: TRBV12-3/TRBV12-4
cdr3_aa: ASSLGYEQY

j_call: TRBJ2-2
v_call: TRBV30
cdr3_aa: AWSVRGIAGELF

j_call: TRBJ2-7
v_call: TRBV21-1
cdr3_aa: ASSKVLDYEQY

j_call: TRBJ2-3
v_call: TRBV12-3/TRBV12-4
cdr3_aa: ASSLARGGVTNTQY

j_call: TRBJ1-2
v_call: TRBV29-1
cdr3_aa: SATPTGGNGYT

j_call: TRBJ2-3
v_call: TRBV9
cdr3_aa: ASSQGRGRGGDADTQY

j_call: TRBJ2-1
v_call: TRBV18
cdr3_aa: ASSPQLRTGNNEQF

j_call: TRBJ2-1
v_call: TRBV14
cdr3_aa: ASSQDRPSGKQF